The TCR beta chain under discussion was sequenced for a study of beta chain features in type 1 diabetes. Regarding the study as a whole: All four CD4+ subsets of Type 1 diabetes patients contained TCRB CDR3s that were moderately but significantly shorter.

Expressed TCRB transcripts got sequenced, as all isolated RNA was reverse transcribed. Sequencing was performed with immunoSEQ multiplex PCR; in TCRdb, only in-frame clones are kept and a portion is missing. The sample carries a few hundred thousand clones, 13% recorded once. Purities in excess of 98% were seen in all sorted populations. About this clone itself: What it binds is not known.

The CDR3 has 15 residues. The V gene end was trimmed by 5 bases and the J gene end by 3 bases; junction bases not matched to a gene: 7. The germline CDR1 and CDR2 sequences are GTSNPN and SVGIG (reference sequence). The sequence was collected from a woman aged 18-35 years with type 1 diabetes. Sequencing was carried out using naive CD4+ T cells from blood. The chain carries TRBV30 and TRBJ1-2, with 12 bases aligning to TRBD1. The CDR3 sequence: CAWSGTGGVDYGYTF. The CDR3 DNA sequence: TGTGCCTGGTCCGGGACAGGGGGCGTAGACTATGGCTACACCTTC.